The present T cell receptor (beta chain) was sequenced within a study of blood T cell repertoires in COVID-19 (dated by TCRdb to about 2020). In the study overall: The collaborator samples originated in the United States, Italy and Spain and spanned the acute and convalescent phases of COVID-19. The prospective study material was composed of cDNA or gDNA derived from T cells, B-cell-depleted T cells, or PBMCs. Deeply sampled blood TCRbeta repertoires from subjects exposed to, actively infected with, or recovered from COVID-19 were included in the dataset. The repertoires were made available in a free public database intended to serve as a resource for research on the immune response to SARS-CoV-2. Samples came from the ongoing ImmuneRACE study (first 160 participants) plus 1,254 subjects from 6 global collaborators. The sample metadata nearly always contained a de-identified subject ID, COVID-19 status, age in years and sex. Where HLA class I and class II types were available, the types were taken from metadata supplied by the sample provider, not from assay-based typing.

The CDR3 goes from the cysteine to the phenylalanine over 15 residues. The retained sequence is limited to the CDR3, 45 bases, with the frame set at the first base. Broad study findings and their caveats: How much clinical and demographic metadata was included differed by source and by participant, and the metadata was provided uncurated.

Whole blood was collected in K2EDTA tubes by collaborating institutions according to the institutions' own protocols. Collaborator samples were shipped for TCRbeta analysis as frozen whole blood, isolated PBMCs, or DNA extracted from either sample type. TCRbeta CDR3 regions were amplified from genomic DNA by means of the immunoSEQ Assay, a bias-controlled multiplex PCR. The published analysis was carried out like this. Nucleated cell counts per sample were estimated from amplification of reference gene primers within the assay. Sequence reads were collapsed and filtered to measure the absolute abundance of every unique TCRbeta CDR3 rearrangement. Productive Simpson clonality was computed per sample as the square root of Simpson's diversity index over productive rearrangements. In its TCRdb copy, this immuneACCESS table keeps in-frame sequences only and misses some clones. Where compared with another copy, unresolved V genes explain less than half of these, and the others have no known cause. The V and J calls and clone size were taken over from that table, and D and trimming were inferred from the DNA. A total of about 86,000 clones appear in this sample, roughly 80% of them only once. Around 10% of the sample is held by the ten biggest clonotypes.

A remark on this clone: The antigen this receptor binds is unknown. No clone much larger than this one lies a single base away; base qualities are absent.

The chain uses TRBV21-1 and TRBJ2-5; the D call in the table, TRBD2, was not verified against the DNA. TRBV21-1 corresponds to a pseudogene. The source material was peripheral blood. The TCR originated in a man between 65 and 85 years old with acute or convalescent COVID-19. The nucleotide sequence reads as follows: TGTGCCAGCAGCACCCAAGCGGGGGGTTTCGAGACCCAGTACTTC. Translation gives CASSTQAGGFETQYF.